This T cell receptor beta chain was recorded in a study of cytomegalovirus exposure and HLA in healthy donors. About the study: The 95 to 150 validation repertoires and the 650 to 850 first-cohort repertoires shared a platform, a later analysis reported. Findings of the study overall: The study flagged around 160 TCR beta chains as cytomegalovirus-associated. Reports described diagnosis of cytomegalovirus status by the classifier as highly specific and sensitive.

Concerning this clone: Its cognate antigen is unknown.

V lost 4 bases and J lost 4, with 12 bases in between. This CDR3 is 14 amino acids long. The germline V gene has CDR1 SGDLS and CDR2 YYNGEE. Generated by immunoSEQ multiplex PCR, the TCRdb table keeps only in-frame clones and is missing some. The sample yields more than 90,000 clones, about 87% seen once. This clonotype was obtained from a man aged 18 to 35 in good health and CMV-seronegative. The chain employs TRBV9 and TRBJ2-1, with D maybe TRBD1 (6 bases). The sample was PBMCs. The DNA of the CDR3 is TGTGCCAGCAGCCCACGGACAGAATACAATGAGCAGTTCTTC. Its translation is CASSPRTEYNEQFF.